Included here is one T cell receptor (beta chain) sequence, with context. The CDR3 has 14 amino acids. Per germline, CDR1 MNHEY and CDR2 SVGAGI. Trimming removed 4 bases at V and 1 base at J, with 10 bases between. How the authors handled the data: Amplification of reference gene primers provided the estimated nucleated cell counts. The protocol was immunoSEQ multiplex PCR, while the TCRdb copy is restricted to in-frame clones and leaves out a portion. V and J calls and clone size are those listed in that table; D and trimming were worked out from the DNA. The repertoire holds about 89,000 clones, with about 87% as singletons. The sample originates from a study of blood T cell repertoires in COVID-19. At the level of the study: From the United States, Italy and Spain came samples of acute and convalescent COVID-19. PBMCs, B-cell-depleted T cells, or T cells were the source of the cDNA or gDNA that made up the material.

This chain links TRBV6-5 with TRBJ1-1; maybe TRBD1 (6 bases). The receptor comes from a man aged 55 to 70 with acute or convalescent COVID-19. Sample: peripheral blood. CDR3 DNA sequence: TGTGCCAGCAGTTTCACAGGGCGGAACACTGAAGCTTTCTTT. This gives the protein CASSFTGRNTEAFF.